These 3 T cell receptor beta chains share one sample of origin, sequenced in a study of metastatic and nonmetastatic thyroid tumors. No treatment of any kind had been given to any patient before thyroid surgery. MiXCR was used by TCRdb to re-call the PCR reads. This table has roughly 1,900 clones, roughly 10% appearing once. Source material: tumor tissue. The origin of the receptors is a female donor with papillary thyroid cancer or a benign thyroid nodule (not recorded which). Some clones in this sample may be carry-over from other donors' samples.

By frequency in the sample, this clone is medium-sized. The V call is TRBV7-2, the J call TRBJ2-7, with a weak D call TRBD1 (6 bases). V lost 5 bases, J lost 4 bases, and 15 bases lay in between. This CDR3 region has 14 residues. Germline V CDR1 and CDR2: SGHTA, FQGNSA. CDR3: CASSPQADRYEQYF. CDR3 coding DNA: TGTGCCAGCAGCCCCCAAGCGGACAGATACGAGCAGTACTTC.

This clone was counted at least ten times. The rearrangement uses TRBV4-1 and TRBJ1-4; 9 bases align to TRBD1. The germline gives CDR1 MGHRA, CDR2 YSYEKL. V trimming: 2 bases; J trimming: 4 bases; junction bases outside the gene matches: 5. This CDR3 has 16 amino acids. The CDR3 DNA follows: TGCGCCAGCAGCCAAAAGGGACAGGGCCTTAATGAAAAACTGTTTTTT. This codes for CASSQKGQGLNEKLFF.

This clone counts as medium-sized (0.01 to 0.1%). V usage is TRBV27 and J usage is TRBJ1-5; D not certain. The V end was cut by 5 bases, the J end by 0 bases, with 11 bases between. The V gene's germline CDR1 is MNHEY and CDR2 SMNVEV (reference sequence). CDR3 length: 15 residues. The CDR3 protein is CASSPIRGSNQPQHF. CDR3 coding DNA: TGTGCCAGCAGTCCGATCAGAGGTAGCAATCAGCCCCAGCATTTT.